These T cell receptor beta chains were read from a single sample in a study of shared T cell receptors in the human thymus. Measured with immunoSEQ multiplex PCR; TCRdb has only the in-frame clones, and not every one. The sample has almost 550,000 clones; more than 75% are singletons. The same data also contributed to another study, on human thymus T cells.

Sequencing used thymocytes. The receptors originated from a boy in the first two years of life with a congenital heart defect. Each CDR3 is given with its conserved first and last residue. A D gene is named only where the DNA matches it firmly. A clone size is listed for some rows: how often the clone was seen (once, few, many), or a class if it is expanded.

D	J	size	V	length	DNA	CDR3
TRBD1	TRBJ2-1	-	TRBV4-2	14	TGTGCCAGCAGCCAATCGGGACAGGGGAATGAGCAGTTCTTC	CASSQSGQGNEQFF
TRBD1	TRBJ2-7	-	TRBV28	14	TGTGCCAGCAGCCAAGACAGGGCTCGGGACGAGCAGTACTTC	CASSQDRARDEQYF
TRBD2	TRBJ2-5	-	TRBV5-1	17	TGCGCCAGCAGCCCCGAGCGGGCGGGAGGGCCCAGGGAGACCCAGTACTTC	CASSPERAGGPRETQYF
TRBD2	TRBJ2-7	few	TRBV15	16	TGTGCCACCAGCAGAACCCTTAAGCGGGAGATCTACGAGCAGTACTTC	CATSRTLKREIYEQYF
-	TRBJ2-7	-	TRBV11-2	14	TGTGCCAGCAGCTTAGTACCGGTCTCCTACGAGCAGTACTTC	CASSLVPVSYEQYF
-	TRBJ2-7	-	TRBV28	16	TGTGCCAGCAGCCACCATGGGGGCGGCCAACCCTACGAGCAGTACTTC	CASSHHGGGQPYEQYF
-	TRBJ2-1	few	TRBV4-1	16	TGCGCCAGCAGCCAAGATTCCGGGTTAGGCTACAATGAGCAGTTCTTC	CASSQDSGLGYNEQFF
-	TRBJ2-7	once	TRBV7-8	15	TGTGCCAGCAGCTTACGGAGAGAGGTGACCTACGAGCAGTACTTC	CASSLRREVTYEQYF
-	TRBJ2-1	-	TRBV27	14	TGTGCCAGCAGCCCGTCCGGAGGGTACAATGAGCAGTTCTTC	CASSPSGGYNEQFF
-	TRBJ2-6	-	TRBV4-3	16	TGCGCCAGCAGCCAAGAGAGGGGGACTGGGGCCAACGTCCTGACTTTC	CASSQERGTGANVLTF
-	TRBJ2-7	-	TRBV27	13	TGTGCCAGCCGGGACTTCGATACCTACGAGCAGTACTTC	CASRDFDTYEQYF
TRBD1	TRBJ1-1	-	TRBV7-9	15	TGTGCCAGCAGCAACAGGGGGGGCCGGGTTAAGGAAGCTTTCTTT	CASSNRGGRVKEAFF
-	TRBJ1-1	-	TRBV4-1	16	TGCGCCAGCAGCCAAGATCGGGCCAGCGGAAACACTGAAGCTTTCTTT	CASSQDRASGNTEAFF
TRBD2	TRBJ2-7	-	TRBV5-6	18	TGTGCCAGCACCAGACAAATAGGACTAGCGGAGAAACCCTACGAGCAGTACTTC	CASTRQIGLAEKPYEQYF
TRBD2	TRBJ2-3	-	TRBV28	19	TGTGCCAGCAGTACAAGCGGGAGGGGGCGAACCCTTAGCACAGATACGCAGTATTTT	CASSTSGRGRTLSTDTQYF
TRBD2	TRBJ2-7	-	TRBV29-1	13	TGCAGCGTTGACGGAATAGCGGGAGGCGAGCAGTACTTC	CSVDGIAGGEQYF
TRBD2	TRBJ2-3	-	TRBV4-3	15	TGCGCCAGCAGCCAAGGGACTAGCGAAGTAGATACGCAGTATTTT	CASSQGTSEVDTQYF
TRBD1	TRBJ1-2	-	TRBV30	16	TGTGCCTCTACCCGGATTCCGGGACAGGGCTCCTATGGCTACACCTTC	CASTRIPGQGSYGYTF
-	TRBJ1-2	-	TRBV19	13	TGTGCCAGTAGCCGGACAGCTAACTATGGCTACACCTTC	CASSRTANYGYTF
-	TRBJ1-5	once	TRBV6-5	16	TGTGCCAGCAGTTACTCCTCGACAGCGAGCAATCAGCCCCAGCATTTT	CASSYSSTASNQPQHF
TRBD2	TRBJ2-7	-	TRBV5-6	13	TGTGCCAGCAGGATGGCGGGAGGGCACGAGCAGTACTTC	CASRMAGGHEQYF
TRBD2	TRBJ2-7	-	TRBV13	17	TGTGCCAGCAGCTGGTCTTGGACTAGCGGGAATGGTTACGAGCAGTACTTC	CASSWSWTSGNGYEQYF
TRBD1	TRBJ2-5	-	TRBV14	15	TGTGCCAGCAGCCAAGACGGGACAGTTCAAGAGACCCAGTACTTC	CASSQDGTVQETQYF
-	TRBJ2-7	-	TRBV11-1	14	TGTGCCAGCAGCCCCGGAGGGGGCAGGTACGAGCAGTACTTC	CASSPGGGRYEQYF
TRBD2	TRBJ2-7	-	TRBV18	19	TGTGCCAGCTCACTCGCCGTTCCCGGGACTAGTTTTGTGAAGGACGAGCAGTACTTC	CASSLAVPGTSFVKDEQYF
TRBD2	TRBJ2-3	-	TRBV7-8	17	TGTGCCAGCAGCTTGCCTAGCGGGAGGGCAGTTGCAGATACGCAGTATTTT	CASSLPSGRAVADTQYF
-	TRBJ2-1	-	TRBV14	19	TGTGCCAGCAGCCCTCTAAGACAGGGAGGGACTAGCTCCTACAATGAGCAGTTCTTC	CASSPLRQGGTSSYNEQFF